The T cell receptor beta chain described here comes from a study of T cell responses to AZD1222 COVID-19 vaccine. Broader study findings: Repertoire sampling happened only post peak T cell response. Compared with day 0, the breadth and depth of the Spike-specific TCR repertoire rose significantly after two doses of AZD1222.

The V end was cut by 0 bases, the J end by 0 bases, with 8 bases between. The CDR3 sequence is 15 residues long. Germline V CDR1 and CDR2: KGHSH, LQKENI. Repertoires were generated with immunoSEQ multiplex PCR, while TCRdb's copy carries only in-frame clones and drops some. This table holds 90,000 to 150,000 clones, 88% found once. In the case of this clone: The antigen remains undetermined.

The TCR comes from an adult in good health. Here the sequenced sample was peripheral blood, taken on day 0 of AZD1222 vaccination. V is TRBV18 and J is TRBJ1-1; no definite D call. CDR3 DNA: TGTGCCAGCTCACCACCGGAGGGCCTGAACACTGAAGCTTTCTTT. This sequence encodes CASSPPEGLNTEAFF.